This TCR beta chain was found in a study of OX40 agonist ivuxolimab in advanced cancers. The study in broad terms: The costimulatory receptor OX40 (CD134) was targeted by ivuxolimab, a fully human IgG2 agonistic monoclonal antibody. Intravenous ivuxolimab was administered to patients every 2 weeks at six dose levels: 0.01, 0.1, 0.3, 1.5, 3 and 10 mg/kg. Of the 50 or so patients in dose escalation, about 20 had hepatocellular carcinoma, approximately 15 had melanoma, 9 had renal cell carcinoma and 9 had head and neck cancer. In the dose-escalation cohort, roughly four fifths of patients were male, and the mean age was approximately 55 years, with a range of roughly 20 to 80. Patients were allowed to have had prior anti-PD-1, anti-PD-L1 or anti-CTLA-4 therapy, and around two fifths of the dose-escalation patients had been treated with checkpoint inhibitors. Partial responses occurred in three dose-escalation patients, of whom one had hepatocellular carcinoma and two had cutaneous melanoma. The point of sequencing TCRbeta in the periphery was to test whether ivuxolimab changed TCR sequence diversity and drove clonal T-cell expansion. The paper covers the monotherapy dose-escalation part of the phase I ivuxolimab trial, which included N ≈ 57 patients. What the research found in general, with its limitations: At doses of 0.1 to 3.0 mg/kg, clonal expansion of both CD4+ and CD8+ T cells in blood was seen between baseline and week 6. Low levels of normalized T-cell clonal expansion were also seen in some patients who did not respond. After ivuxolimab, expanded clones were on average more numerous among CD8+ T cells than among CD4+ T cells. The antigen specificity of the clonally expanded peripheral T cells was not determined. Partial responders in the 0.1-3.0 mg/kg groups had among the lowest normalized peripheral clonal expansion, especially among CD8+ T cells.

The trial excluded patients who had a history of autoimmune disease or were on systemic immunosuppression. Peripheral blood for TCR sequencing was collected from all dose cohorts at baseline, on cycle 4 day 1, and on cycle 7 day 1. The samples were taken from a phase I, first-in-human, multicenter, open-label dose-escalation trial of ivuxolimab. Adults with locally advanced or metastatic melanoma, renal cell carcinoma, hepatocellular carcinoma or head and neck squamous cell carcinoma were enrolled in the trial. Before TCR sequencing, CD4+ T cells and CD8+ T cells from peripheral blood were sorted into separate populations. A note on this clone: Its antigen has not been determined. Within one base of it there is no much larger clone, and no base qualities were kept.

To sequence the TCRbeta CDR3 region, genomic DNA was isolated from the sorted cells. The immunoSEQ Assay was used to sequence the TCRbeta CDR3 regions. Held by TCRdb, this immuneACCESS table contains in-frame sequences only and omits some clones. Under half of the omission traces to an unresolved V gene where checked; the cause of the rest is unknown. The sample has more than 50,000 clones on record, around 85% of them singletons. Over 9.5% of the sample lies in the top ten. CDR1 SGHAT and CDR2 FQNNGV were looked up in the germline V gene. V drops 8 bases and J drops 7 bases, leaving 12 bases in between. The CDR3 contains 12 residues, cysteine and phenylalanine counted. The retained sequence is limited to the CDR3, 36 bases, with the frame set at the first base.

The chain employs TRBV11-2 and TRBJ1-3, and TRBD1 may be the D gene, going by 5 matching bases. The receptor was isolated from an adult with an advanced solid tumor such as melanoma, head and neck, liver or kidney cancer. The source was CD4+ or CD8+ T cells sorted from blood, collected in a trial of the OX40 agonist ivuxolimab. In nucleotide form, the sequence is TGTGCCAGCGGATCAGGGATTAACACCATATATTTT. This is translated as CASGSGINTIYF.